The next 20 T cell receptor beta chains were all read from a single sample in a study of long-term antiretroviral therapy in people with HIV. Survey-level immunoSEQ v3.0 assays were run. Assay used: immunoSEQ multiplex PCR; TCRdb lists only in-frame clones, some missing. The table shows some 22,000 clones, with less than 80% occurring only once. The sample consisted of unsorted PBMCs, taken 4.1 years after starting antiretroviral therapy. Receptors originate from a woman aged 40 to 50 with HIV.

The rearrangement links TRBV2 to TRBJ2-7; D not resolved. The CDR3 contains 13 residues. Germline CDR1 and CDR2: SNHLY and FYNNEI. V shed 4 bases and J shed 3 bases, with 10 bases lying between them. Here the CDR3 reads CASSAEGYYEQYF. The CDR3 nucleotides read TGTGCCAGCAGTGCGGAAGGGTACTACGAGCAGTACTTC.

This clone was seen only a few times. The chain employs TRBV10-1 and TRBJ2-7; possible D gene TRBD1, 5 bases. V was trimmed by 4 bases and J by 2 bases, leaving 9 bases between them. The CDR3 has 13 amino acids. Germline CDR1 reads WNHNN; CDR2 reads SYGVQD (reference sequence). The CDR3 loop reads CASSVGRAYEQYF. The CDR3 DNA reads TGCGCCAGCAGTGTGGGGCGAGCCTACGAGCAGTACTTC.

The chain combines TRBV6-5 with TRBJ1-2; D unclear. V was cut by 5 bases and J by 7 bases, with 8 bases left in between. Germline V lookup: CDR1 MNHEY, CDR2 SVGAGI. The CDR3 consists of 11 residues. In DNA, the CDR3 is TGTGCCAGCAGTGCTGCAGGTGGCTACACCTTC. Translation gives CASSAAGGYTF.

This chain connects TRBV4-1 to TRBJ1-5; possible D gene TRBD1, 6 bases. Trimming took off 4 bases at V and 4 bases at J, with 14 bases between the two ends. Per the germline V gene, CDR1 is MGHRA and CDR2 is YSYEKL. This CDR3 comprises 15 residues. The CDR3 nucleotides read TGCGCCAGCAGCCGACTCGGGGGCAGGAATCAGCCCCAGCATTTT. As protein: CASSRLGGRNQPQHF.

The chain uses TRBV19 and TRBJ1-1, with no clear D. This CDR3 is 12 amino acids long. V was trimmed by 10 bases and J by 5 bases, leaving 14 bases between them. Looked up from germline, CDR1 is LNHDA and CDR2 is SQIVND (reference sequence). The CDR3 DNA is TGTGCCACTCTCTTGGGCGGGACTGAAGCTTTCTTT. It encodes CATLLGGTEAFF.

This chain links TRBV11-3 with TRBJ2-5, with 10 bases aligning to TRBD2. CDR1 and CDR2 (germline): SGHNT, YENEEA. The ends lost 7 bases at V and 5 bases at J; junction bases unmatched: 4. This CDR3 spans 13 amino acids. This CDR3 is CASTGTSVETQYF. CDR3 coding DNA: TGTGCCAGCACCGGGACTAGCGTGGAGACCCAGTACTTC.

The chain recombines TRBV5-8 with TRBJ2-7; maybe TRBD1 (6 bases). V was shortened by 1 base and J by 4 bases, with 15 bases between the two germline ends. CDR1 SGHTS and CDR2 YDEGEE come from the germline V gene. The CDR3 is 15 residues long. The CDR3 coding sequence is TGTGCCAGCAGCTTGCGGCCAGGGGAACCGTACGAGCAGTACTTC. Encoded protein: CASSLRPGEPYEQYF.

The chain carries TRBV6-6 and TRBJ1-5; D call uncertain. V lost 6 bases to trimming and J lost 1 base, with 16 bases between them. The CDR3 has 16 residues. Germline CDR1 MNHNY, CDR2 SVGAGI (reference sequence). The CDR3 nucleotides read TGTGCCAGCAGCTCAAAGAGGCCCGGGAGCAATCAGCCCCAGCATTTT. Its protein is CASSSKRPGSNQPQHF.

The chain joins TRBV10-2 to TRBJ2-2; 9 bases match TRBD2. The CDR3 is 17 residues long. Germline CDR1 is WSHSY and CDR2 is SAAADI. V lost 3 bases to trimming and J lost 9 bases; unmatched junction nucleotides: 14. The CDR3 bases are TGCGCCAGCAGTGAAGCTCGGCTAGCGGGATTTATCAGGGAGCTGTTTTTT. It specifies CASSEARLAGFIRELFF.

This rearrangement joins TRBV30 to TRBJ1-1, with D possibly matching TRBD1 (6 bases). This CDR3 has 16 amino acids. The germline V gene encodes CDR1 GTSNPN and CDR2 SVGIG (reference sequence). Trimming took off 0 bases at V and 5 bases at J, with 19 bases between the two ends. CDR3 protein: CAWSVRGPRDVTEAFF. CDR3 in DNA: TGTGCCTGGAGTGTACGGGGGCCCCGAGATGTTACTGAAGCTTTCTTT.

This clone has only one observation. The V gene is TRBV25-1, the J gene TRBJ1-1, with no clear D. Per germline, CDR1 MGHDK and CDR2 SYGVNS. Trimming removed 4 bases from V and 6 bases from J, with 12 bases in between. The CDR3 extends over 13 amino acids. In DNA, the CDR3 is TGTGCCAGCAGTGTTACCAGTTCAGCTGAAGCTTTCTTT. It is translated as CASSVTSSAEAFF. Filled out from reference TRBV25-1 and TRBJ1-1, the complete variable domain reads EADIYQTPRYLVIGTGKKITLECSQTMGHDKMYWYQQDPGMELHLIHYSYGVNSTEKGDLSSESTVSRIRTEHFPLTLESARPSHTSQYLCASSVTSSAEAFFGQGTRLTVV.

A few counts support this clone. This chain connects TRBV7-9 to TRBJ2-1, with TRBD2 matching over 7 bases. Germline loops: CDR1 SEHNR, CDR2 FQNEAQ (reference sequence). CDR3 length: 15 amino acids. Losses at the gene ends were 3 bases for V and 3 bases for J; bases not matched to a gene: 5. The CDR3 nucleotides read TGTGCCAGCAGCTTCCCTAGCGGCTACTACAATGAGCAGTTCTTC. It is translated as CASSFPSGYYNEQFF.

V gene TRBV2 combines with J gene TRBJ2-7; D may be TRBD2 (5 bases). The germline V gene has CDR1 SNHLY and CDR2 FYNNEI. This CDR3 has 16 amino acids. V gave up 2 bases and J gave up 6 bases, with 20 bases separating them. In DNA form, the CDR3 reads TGTGCCAGCAGTGAATCACGTAGTGGGAGTAGGCCCGAGCAGTACTTC. As protein: CASSESRSGSRPEQYF. The variable domain in full, completed from reference TRBV2 and TRBJ2-7, reads EPEVTQTPSHQVTQMGQEVILRCVPISNHLYFYWYRQILGQKVEFLVSFYNNEISEKSEIFDDQFSVERPDGSNFTLKIRSTKLEDSAMYFCASSESRSGSRPEQYFGPGTRLTVT.

The CDR3 region is CASSLEPFNEKLFF. The CDR3, as DNA: TGTGCCAGCAGCTTAGAGCCTTTTAATGAAAAACTGTTTTTT. The chain combines TRBV11-2 with TRBJ1-4; D unclear. Between the trimmed V and J ends, which lost 0 bases and 4 bases, there was a span of 6 bases. The CDR3 spans 14 residues. CDR1 is SGHAT and CDR2 is FQNNGV in the germline V gene.

V and J are TRBV10-2 and TRBJ2-5; TRBD1 might be the D (5 bases). Germline V lookup: CDR1 WSHSY, CDR2 SAAADI. Trimming cost V 3 bases and J 4 bases, with 15 bases left between them. The CDR3 has 15 amino acids. In DNA form, the CDR3 reads TGCGCCAGCAGTGATATAGGGGCTGCACCAGAGACCCAGTACTTC. It encodes CASSDIGAAPETQYF.

The chain carries TRBV6-1 and TRBJ2-7, with unresolved D. This CDR3 spans 13 amino acids. Germline V gene lookup returns CDR1 MNHNS and CDR2 SASEGT. Trimming removed 6 bases at V and 0 bases at J, with 9 bases between. The DNA of the CDR3 is TGTGCCAGCAGGGTCGAAAGCTCCTACGAGCAGTACTTC. This codes for CASRVESSYEQYF.

The V and J genes are TRBV4-1 and TRBJ2-3; weak D call: TRBD2 (5 bases). Trimming took off 6 bases at V and 4 bases at J, with 20 bases between the two ends. Looked up from germline, CDR1 is MGHRA and CDR2 is YSYEKL. This CDR3 has 16 residues. CDR3 in DNA: TGCGCCAGCAGTTCGCAGCGGATTCACCCCGCAGATACGCAGTATTTT. Translation: CASSSQRIHPADTQYF.

Here the CDR3 reads CASSTLAGRQGGEQFF. CDR3 coding DNA: TGCGCCAGCAGTACCTTAGCGGGACGACAGGGTGGTGAGCAGTTCTTC. The chain links TRBV4-3 to TRBJ2-1; TRBD2 might be the D (8 bases). Trimming pared 6 bases from V and 9 bases from J, leaving 24 bases between. This CDR3 is 16 amino acids long. Germline lookup yields CDR1 LGHNA and CDR2 YSLEER.

The chain uses TRBV19 and TRBJ2-7; D not resolved. This CDR3 has 13 residues. The germline CDR1 and CDR2 sequences are LNHDA and SQIVND (reference sequence). Deletions cut 3 bases from V and 1 base from J, with 7 bases between. This CDR3 reads CASSMKVSYEQYF. The CDR3 coding sequence is TGTGCCAGTAGTATGAAGGTTTCCTACGAGCAGTACTTC.

V is TRBV27 and J is TRBJ1-1; a weak D match, TRBD1 (6 bases). The CDR3 spans 15 residues. Looked up from germline, CDR1 is MNHEY and CDR2 is SMNVEV (reference sequence). V was cut by 4 bases and J by 5 bases, with 17 bases left in between. DNA of the CDR3: TGTGCCAGCAGTTCCACCCGGGACACGAGGACTGAAGCTTTCTTT. This translates into CASSSTRDTRTEAFF.